The entry below gives a single T cell receptor (beta chain) sequence along with its context. Its antigen has not been determined. One base away there is no much larger clone; base qualities are not given. Libraries were prepared through the immunoSEQ multiplex PCR assay. TCRdb obtained this table from immuneACCESS and retained in-frame rearrangements with V and J assigned. These tables miss some clones; where compared with another copy, unresolved V genes account for less than half of the shortfall, and the remainder is unexplained. Here the sample has 95,000 to 100,000 clones; 90% to 97% occur a single time. The ten most abundant clones make up over 0.2% of the sample. The data are from a study of technical replicates of blood from a few donors (TCRdb year 2017). Source material: T cells isolated from PBMCs. The origin of this receptor is a human donor in good health.

CDR3 reads: CASSLPRGERYGYTF. In nucleotide form, the sequence is TGTGCCAGCAGCTTACCCCGGGGAGAACGGTATGGCTACACCTTC. The rearrangement combines TRBV11-2 with TRBJ1-2; the D gene remains uncertain. From a lookup of the germline V gene, CDR1 and CDR2 are SGHAT and FQNNGV. V is reduced by 2 bases and J by 5 bases, leaving a spacing of 15 bases between them. Taken from cysteine to phenylalanine, the CDR3 has 15 residues. Just the 45-base CDR3 DNA is kept, in frame starting at base 1.